This TCR beta chain was captured by sequencing in a study of T-cell memory formation after mild COVID-19. This clonotype has only one observation. The antigen is undetermined. Study-wide results and limits: For second-wave clones that peaked at day 37, SARS-CoV-2 specificity went unverified.

Germline V gene lookup returns CDR1 SQVTM and CDR2 ANQGSEA. CDR3 size: 13 residues. Trimming took 8 bases from V and 0 from J, leaving 11 bases between them. Via MiXCR, TCRdb re-called the 5' RACE reads, giving one row per CDR3 protein. The sample includes 350,000 to 500,000 distinct CDR3 sequences, more than 20% of them seen just once. The sequenced material came from PBMCs or a T cell subset sorted from them (not recorded which). The sequence came from an adult woman who had mild COVID-19 (a few samples of this study predate the infection). Cell type and time point are not known. The chain links TRBV29-1 to TRBJ2-4, with D hard to call. CDR3 in DNA: TGCAGCTGCCAGCCCTTAGCCAAAAACATTCAGTACTTC. Translated, it gives CSCQPLAKNIQYF.